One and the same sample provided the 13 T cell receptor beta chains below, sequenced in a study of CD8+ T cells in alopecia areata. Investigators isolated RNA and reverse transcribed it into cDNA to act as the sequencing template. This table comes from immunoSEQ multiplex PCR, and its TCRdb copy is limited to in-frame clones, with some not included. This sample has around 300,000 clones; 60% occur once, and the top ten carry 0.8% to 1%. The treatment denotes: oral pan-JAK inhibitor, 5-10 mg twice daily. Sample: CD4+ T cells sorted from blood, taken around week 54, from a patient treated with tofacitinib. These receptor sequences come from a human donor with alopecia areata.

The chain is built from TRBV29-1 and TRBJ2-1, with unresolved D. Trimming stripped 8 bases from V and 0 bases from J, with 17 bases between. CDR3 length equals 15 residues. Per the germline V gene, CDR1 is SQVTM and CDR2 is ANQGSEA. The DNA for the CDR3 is TGCAGCCTGAAAAGATCCCAGAACTCCTACAATGAGCAGTTCTTC. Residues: CSLKRSQNSYNEQFF.

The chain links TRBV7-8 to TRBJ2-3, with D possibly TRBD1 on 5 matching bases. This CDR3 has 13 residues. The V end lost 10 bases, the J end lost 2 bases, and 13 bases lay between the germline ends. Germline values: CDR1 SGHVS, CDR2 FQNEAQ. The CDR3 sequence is CATVRQSTDTQYF. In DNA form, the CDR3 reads TGTGCCACCGTCCGACAGTCCACAGATACGCAGTATTTT.

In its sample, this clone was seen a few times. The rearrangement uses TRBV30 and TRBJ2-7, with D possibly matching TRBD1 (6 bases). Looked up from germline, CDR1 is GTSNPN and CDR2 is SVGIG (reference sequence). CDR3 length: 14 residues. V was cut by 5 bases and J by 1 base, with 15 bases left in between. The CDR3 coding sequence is TGTGCCTGGGAACAGGGATCCCCTTCCTACGAGCAGTACTTC. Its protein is CAWEQGSPSYEQYF.

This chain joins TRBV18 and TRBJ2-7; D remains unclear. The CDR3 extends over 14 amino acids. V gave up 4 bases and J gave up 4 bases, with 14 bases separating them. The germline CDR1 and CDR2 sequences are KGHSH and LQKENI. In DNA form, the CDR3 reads TGTGCCAGCTCACTACAAGGTGGCCAATACGAGCAGTACTTC. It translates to CASSLQGGQYEQYF.

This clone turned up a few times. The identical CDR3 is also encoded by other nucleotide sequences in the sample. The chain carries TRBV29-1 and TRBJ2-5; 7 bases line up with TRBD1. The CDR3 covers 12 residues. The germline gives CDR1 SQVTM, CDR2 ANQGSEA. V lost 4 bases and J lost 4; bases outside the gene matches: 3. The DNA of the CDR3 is TGCAGCGTTGGACAGGGCCGAGAGACCCAGTACTTC. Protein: CSVGQGRETQYF.

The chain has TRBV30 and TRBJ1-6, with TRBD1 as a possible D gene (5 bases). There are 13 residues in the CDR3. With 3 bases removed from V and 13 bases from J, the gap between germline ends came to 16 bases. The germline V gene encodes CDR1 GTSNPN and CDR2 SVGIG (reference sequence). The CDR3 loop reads CAWRHKGDSPLHF. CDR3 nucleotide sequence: TGTGCCTGGAGACACAAAGGGGACTCGCCCCTCCACTTT.

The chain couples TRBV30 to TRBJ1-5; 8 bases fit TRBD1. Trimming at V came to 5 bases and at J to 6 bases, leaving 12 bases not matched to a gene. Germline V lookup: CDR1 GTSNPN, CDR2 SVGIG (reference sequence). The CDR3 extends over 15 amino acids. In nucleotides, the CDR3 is TGTGCCTGGTCAAGCGGCAGGGGGCTTCGTCAGCCCCAGCATTTT. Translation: CAWSSGRGLRQPQHF.

CDR3 coding DNA: TGTGCCAGCAGTTACGGAGGGACTCGGAAGGGCGAGCAGTACTTC. It codes for CASSYGGTRKGEQYF. V usage is TRBV6-5 and J usage is TRBJ2-7; a possible D gene is TRBD2 (6 bases). The CDR3 is 15 residues long. Trimming stripped 2 bases from V and 6 bases from J, with 17 bases between. Germline V gene sequence: CDR1 MNHEY, CDR2 SVGAGI.

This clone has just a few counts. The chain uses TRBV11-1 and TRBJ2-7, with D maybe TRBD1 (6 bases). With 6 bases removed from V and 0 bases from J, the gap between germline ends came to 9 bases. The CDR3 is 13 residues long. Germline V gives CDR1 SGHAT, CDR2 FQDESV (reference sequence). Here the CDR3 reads CASRPDSSYEQYF. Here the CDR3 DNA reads TGTGCCAGCAGACCGGACAGCTCCTACGAGCAGTACTTC.

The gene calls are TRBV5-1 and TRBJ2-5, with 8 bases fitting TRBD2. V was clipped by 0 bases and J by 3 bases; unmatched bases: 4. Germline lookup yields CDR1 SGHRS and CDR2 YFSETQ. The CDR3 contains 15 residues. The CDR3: CASSLAGSGEETQYF. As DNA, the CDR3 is TGCGCCAGCAGCTTGGCGGGTAGCGGGGAAGAGACCCAGTACTTC.

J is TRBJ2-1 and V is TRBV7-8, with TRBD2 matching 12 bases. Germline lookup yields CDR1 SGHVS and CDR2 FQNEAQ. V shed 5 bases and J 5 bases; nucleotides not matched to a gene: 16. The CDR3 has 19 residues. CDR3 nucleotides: TGTGCCAGCAGCCCCCGGACTAGCGGGGCCCAAAGGAAGCACAATGAGCAGTTCTTC. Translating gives CASSPRTSGAQRKHNEQFF.

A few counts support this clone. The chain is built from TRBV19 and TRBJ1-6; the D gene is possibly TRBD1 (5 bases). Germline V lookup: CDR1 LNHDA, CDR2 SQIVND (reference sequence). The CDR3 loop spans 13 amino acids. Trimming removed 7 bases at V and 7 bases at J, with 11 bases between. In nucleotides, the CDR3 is TGTGCCAGTAACCCAGGGAACAATTCACCCCTCCACTTT. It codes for CASNPGNNSPLHF.

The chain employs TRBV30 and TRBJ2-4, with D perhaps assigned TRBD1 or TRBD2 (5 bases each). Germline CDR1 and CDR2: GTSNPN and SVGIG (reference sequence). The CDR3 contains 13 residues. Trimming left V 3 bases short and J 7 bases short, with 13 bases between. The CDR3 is CAWSGGQINIQYF. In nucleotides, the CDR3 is TGTGCCTGGAGCGGAGGACAAATTAACATTCAGTACTTC.